The rows below give T cell receptor beta chains drawn from one sample of a study of blood T cell repertoires in COVID-19. The assay was immunoSEQ multiplex PCR, and TCRdb's table has in-frame clones only and misses some. The profile shows tens of thousands of clones, under 90% of them singletons. The material sequenced was peripheral blood. The receptors stem from a woman older than 75 with acute or convalescent COVID-19. Both conserved end residues are part of each CDR3. A D gene is named only where the DNA matches it firmly. Size tells how often a clone was seen (once, few, many) or the class of an expanded clone, and some rows leave it out.

CASSQLAGANTGELFF	TGTGCCAGCAGCCAGCTAGCGGGGGCGAACACCGGGGAGCTGTTTTTT	TRBJ2-2	-	TRBV3-1/TRBV3-2	TRBD2
CASSLNWGQEAFF	TGTGCCAGCAGCCTCAATTGGGGACAGGAAGCTTTCTTT	TRBJ1-1	-	TRBV4-2	TRBD1
CASSQEGDTRTDTQYF	TGTGCCAGCAGCCAAGAGGGGGACACCCGCACAGATACGCAGTATTTT	TRBJ2-3	-	TRBV4-2	-
CASSQTGAYNEQFF	TGCGCCAGCAGCCAAACGGGAGCCTACAATGAGCAGTTCTTC	TRBJ2-1	-	TRBV4-3	-
CASSQGSGGALGGELFF	TGTGCCAGCAGCCAAGGTAGCGGGGGGGCCTTAGGCGGGGAGCTGTTTTTT	TRBJ2-2	-	TRBV5-4	TRBD2
CAGAHSYNSPLHF	TGTGCCGGAGCCCATTCTTATAATTCACCCCTCCACTTT	TRBJ1-6	-	TRBV6-6	-
CASSPATGITTEAFF	TGTGCCAGCTCACCCGCGACAGGAATTACCACTGAAGCTTTCTTT	TRBJ1-1	-	TRBV18	-
CASSDGGFDYNEQFF	TGTGCCAGCAGTGATGGAGGGTTCGACTACAATGAGCAGTTCTTC	TRBJ2-1	-	TRBV6-1	-
CASSPLGADNTEAFF	TGTGCCAGCTCACCGCTGGGGGCCGATAACACTGAAGCTTTCTTT	TRBJ1-1	-	TRBV18	-
CASSPYRLAENTGELFF	TGTGCCAGCAGCCCCTACCGACTAGCGGAGAACACCGGGGAGCTGTTTTTT	TRBJ2-2	-	TRBV9	TRBD2
CASSFRGQGHEQYF	TGTGCCAGCAGCTTTAGGGGGCAGGGGCACGAGCAGTACTTC	TRBJ2-7	-	TRBV11-2	TRBD1
CASTPPETGLGYTF	TGTGCCAGCACTCCCCCCGAGACAGGGCTAGGCTACACCTTC	TRBJ1-2	few	TRBV28	TRBD1
CASSQTSGRADTQYF	TGTGCCAGCAGCCAAACTAGCGGGAGGGCAGATACGCAGTATTTT	TRBJ2-3	-	TRBV7-2	TRBD2
CASTGQGANTEAFF	TGCGCCAGCACAGGACAGGGGGCGAACACTGAAGCTTTCTTT	TRBJ1-1	-	TRBV5-1	TRBD1
CASSNQGGPEAFF	TGCGCCAGCAGCAATCAGGGAGGTCCTGAAGCTTTCTTT	TRBJ1-1	-	TRBV5-1	-
CAGQTGGNQPQHF	TGTGCCGGACAGACAGGGGGCAATCAGCCCCAGCATTTT	TRBJ1-5	-	TRBV28	TRBD1
CASSYIEDSPLHF	TGTGCCAGCAGTTACATCGAGGATTCACCCCTCCACTTT	TRBJ1-6	-	TRBV6-6	-
CASSVRPGQGAYEQYF	TGTGCCAGCAGCGTCCGGCCGGGACAGGGCGCATACGAGCAGTACTTC	TRBJ2-7	-	TRBV21-1	-
CASSSSGVTGELFF	TGTGCCAGCAGTTCCTCGGGGGTAACCGGGGAGCTGTTTTTT	TRBJ2-2	-	TRBV28	-
CASTPSGASTDTQYF	TGTGCCAGCACCCCTTCAGGGGCGAGCACAGATACGCAGTATTTT	TRBJ2-3	-	TRBV6-5	-
CASSAGGTGFLETQYF	TGCGCCAGCAGCGCAGGCGGGACAGGGTTTCTAGAGACCCAGTACTTC	TRBJ2-5	-	TRBV5-1	TRBD1
CASSLGRLVQDTQYF	TGTGCCAGCAGCTTAGGGCGGTTAGTACAAGATACGCAGTATTTT	TRBJ2-3	-	TRBV7-6	-
CASSLNVGAYEQYF	TGTGCCAGCAGCTTAAATGTAGGGGCCTACGAGCAGTACTTC	TRBJ2-7	-	TRBV7-8	-
CAWRGQGTNYGYTF	TGTGCCTGGAGGGGACAGGGGACTAACTATGGCTACACCTTC	TRBJ1-2	-	TRBV30	TRBD1
CASGDGLYNSPLHF	TGCGCCAGCGGCGACGGACTCTATAATTCACCCCTCCACTTT	TRBJ1-6	-	TRBV5-1	-
CASSLGPTQANEQFF	TGTGCCAGCAGCTTAGGGCCGACGCAGGCCAATGAGCAGTTCTTC	TRBJ2-1	-	TRBV7-2	-
CASSQPGQGPYEQYF	TGTGCCAGCAGCCAACCCGGACAGGGCCCCTACGAGCAGTACTTC	TRBJ2-7	few	TRBV4-2	TRBD1
CASSLSVASAYYEQYF	TGTGCCAGCAGCCTAAGTGTGGCTAGCGCCTACTACGAGCAGTACTTC	TRBJ2-7	-	TRBV14	-
CASRGGADPKYYGYTF	TGTGCCAGCAGAGGAGGGGCCGACCCTAAATACTATGGCTACACCTTC	TRBJ1-2	-	TRBV6-6	-
CASSLGQGRSGETQYF	TGTGCCAGCAGCTTAGGACAGGGAAGATCGGGAGAGACCCAGTACTTC	TRBJ2-5	-	TRBV7-2	TRBD1
CAWIGQGSYGYTF	TGTGCCTGGATTGGACAGGGCAGCTATGGCTACACCTTC	TRBJ1-2	-	TRBV30	TRBD1
CASSLGSKAQNEQFF	TGTGCCAGCAGCTTAGGAAGTAAGGCACAGAATGAGCAGTTCTTC	TRBJ2-1	-	TRBV7-9	-
CASETGASNQPQHF	TGTGCCAGCGAGACAGGGGCTAGCAATCAGCCCCAGCATTTT	TRBJ1-5	-	TRBV28	TRBD1
CASSQDHRGEQYF	TGTGCCAGCAGCCAAGATCACAGGGGCGAGCAGTACTTC	TRBJ2-7	-	TRBV4-2	TRBD1
CASRPRSGLGAREQFF	TGTGCCAGCAGACCTCGGTCGGGTTTGGGGGCCCGGGAGCAGTTCTTC	TRBJ2-1	-	TRBV6-2/TRBV6-3	-
CASSPSGLAGRETQYF	TGTGCCAGCAGTCCCTCGGGACTAGCGGGGAGAGAGACCCAGTACTTC	TRBJ2-5	-	TRBV28	TRBD2
CASSLYGGYADSPLHF	TGTGCCAGCAGCTTGTATGGCGGGTATGCAGATTCACCCCTCCACTTT	TRBJ1-6	-	TRBV5-6	-
CASSEVGGRAQHF	TGTGCCAGCAGTGAAGTTGGGGGCAGGGCCCAGCATTTT	TRBJ1-5	-	TRBV6-1	-
CASMTGPNTEAFF	TGCGCCAGCATGACAGGCCCGAACACTGAAGCTTTCTTT	TRBJ1-1	-	TRBV5-1	-
CATSTSLGAGTEAFF	TGTGCCACCAGCACCTCCCTCGGGGCGGGAACTGAAGCTTTCTTT	TRBJ1-1	-	TRBV15	-
CASSYSMGGGTEAFF	TGTGCCAGCAGTTACTCGATGGGGGGTGGCACTGAAGCTTTCTTT	TRBJ1-1	-	TRBV6-5	-
CASSEQGESLHF	TGTGCCAGCAGCGAACAGGGGGAATCCCTCCACTTT	TRBJ1-6	-	TRBV2	TRBD1
CASSQESGGTYGYTF	TGTGCCAGCAGCCAAGAGTCAGGGGGCACTTATGGCTACACCTTC	TRBJ1-2	-	TRBV4-2	TRBD1
CASSGGWGRSTEAFF	TGTGCCAGCAGTGGGGGCTGGGGACGATCCACTGAAGCTTTCTTT	TRBJ1-1	-	TRBV27	-
CATSRAGLAGGNEQFF	TGTGCCACCAGCAGAGCGGGCCTAGCGGGAGGAAATGAGCAGTTCTTC	TRBJ2-1	-	TRBV15	TRBD2
CASSEGAGWSTGELFF	TGTGCCAGCAGCGAAGGGGCGGGATGGAGCACCGGGGAGCTGTTTTTT	TRBJ2-2	medium-sized	TRBV9	-
CASSHGPRNEQFF	TGTGCCAGCAGTCACGGTCCGCGCAATGAGCAGTTCTTC	TRBJ2-1	-	TRBV2	-
CASSRPKTGLIPTEAFF	TGTGCCAGCAGTCGCCCGAAGACAGGCCTTATCCCAACTGAAGCTTTCTTT	TRBJ1-1	-	TRBV6-6	-
CASSTGGAVSYNEQFF	TGTGCCAGCAGCACCGGGGGGGCCGTCTCCTACAATGAGCAGTTCTTC	TRBJ2-1	-	TRBV11-3	TRBD2
CASTKDKGGGELFF	TGCGCCAGCACAAAGGACAAAGGGGGCGGGGAGCTGTTTTTT	TRBJ2-2	-	TRBV5-1	-
CASSYRGQGVYEQYF	TGTGCCAGCAGTTACAGGGGGCAGGGCGTTTACGAGCAGTACTTC	TRBJ2-7	-	TRBV5-6	TRBD1
CASSLESRGAFF	TGTGCCAGCAGCTTAGAATCGCGGGGGGCTTTCTTT	TRBJ1-1	few	TRBV7-9	-
CATSRGRQVGSYEQYF	TGTGCCACCAGCAGAGGAAGACAGGTAGGGTCGTACGAGCAGTACTTC	TRBJ2-7	-	TRBV15	-
CASSFLAGGPPGNEQFF	TGTGCCAGCAGCTTCCTAGCGGGAGGCCCCCCAGGAAATGAGCAGTTCTTC	TRBJ2-1	-	TRBV5-8	TRBD2
CASRSPGQGLTYGYTF	TGTGCCAGCAGATCGCCGGGACAGGGTTTAACCTATGGCTACACCTTC	TRBJ1-2	-	TRBV6-6	TRBD1
CASGLAGKYNEQFF	TGTGCTAGTGGTTTAGCGGGAAAATACAATGAGCAGTTCTTC	TRBJ2-1	once	TRBV12-5	TRBD2
CASSDTQQPQHF	TGTGCCAGCAGTGATACCCAGCAGCCCCAGCATTTT	TRBJ1-5	-	TRBV6-1	-
CASSVAAASYEQYF	TGTGCCAGCAGCGTAGCTGCGGCTTCCTACGAGCAGTACTTC	TRBJ2-7	once	TRBV9	-